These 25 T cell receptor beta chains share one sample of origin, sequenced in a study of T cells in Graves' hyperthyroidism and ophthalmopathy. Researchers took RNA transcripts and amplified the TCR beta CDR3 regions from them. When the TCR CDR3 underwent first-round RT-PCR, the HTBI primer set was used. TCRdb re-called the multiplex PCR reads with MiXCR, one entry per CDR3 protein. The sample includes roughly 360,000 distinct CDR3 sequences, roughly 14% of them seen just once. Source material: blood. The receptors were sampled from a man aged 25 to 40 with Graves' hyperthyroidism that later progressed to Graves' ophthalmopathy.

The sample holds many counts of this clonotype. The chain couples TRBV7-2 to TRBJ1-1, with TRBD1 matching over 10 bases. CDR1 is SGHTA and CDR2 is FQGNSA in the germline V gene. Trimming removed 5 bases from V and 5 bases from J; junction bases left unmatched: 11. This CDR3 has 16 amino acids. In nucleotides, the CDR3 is TGTGCCAGCAGCGTACATGACAGGGGGCGCAGGACTGAAGCTTTCTTT. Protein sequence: CASSVHDRGRRTEAFF.

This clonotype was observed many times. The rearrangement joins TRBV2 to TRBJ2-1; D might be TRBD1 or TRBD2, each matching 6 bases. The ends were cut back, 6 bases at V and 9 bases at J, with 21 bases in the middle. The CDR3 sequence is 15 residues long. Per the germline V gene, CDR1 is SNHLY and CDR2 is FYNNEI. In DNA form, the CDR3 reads TGTGCCAGCAGCCTCCGGGGGCAGACAAGCGGTGAGCAGTTCTTC. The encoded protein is CASSLRGQTSGEQFF. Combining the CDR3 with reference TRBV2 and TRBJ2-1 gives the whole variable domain EPEVTQTPSHQVTQMGQEVILRCVPISNHLYFYWYRQILGQKVEFLVSFYNNEISEKSEIFDDQFSVERPDGSNFTLKIRSTKLEDSAMYFCASSLRGQTSGEQFFGPGTRLTVL.

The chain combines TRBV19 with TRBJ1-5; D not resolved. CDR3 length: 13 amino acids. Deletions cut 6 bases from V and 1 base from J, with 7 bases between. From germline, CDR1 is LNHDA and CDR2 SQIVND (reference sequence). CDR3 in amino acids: CASSQVSNQPQHF. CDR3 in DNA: TGTGCCAGTAGCCAAGTCAGCAATCAGCCCCAGCATTTT. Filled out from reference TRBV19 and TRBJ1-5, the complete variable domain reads DGGITQSPKYLFRKEGQNVTLSCEQNLNHDAMYWYRQDPGQGLRLIYYSQIVNDFQKGDIAEGYSVSREKKESFPLTVTSAQKNPTAFYLCASSQVSNQPQHFGDGTRLSIL.

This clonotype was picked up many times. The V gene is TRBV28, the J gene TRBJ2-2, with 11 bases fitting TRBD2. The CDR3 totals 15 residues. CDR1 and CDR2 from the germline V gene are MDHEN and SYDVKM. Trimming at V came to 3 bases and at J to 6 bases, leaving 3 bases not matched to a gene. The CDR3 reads CASSFTLAGAGELFF. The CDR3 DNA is TGTGCCAGCAGTTTCACACTAGCGGGGGCCGGGGAGCTGTTTTTT.

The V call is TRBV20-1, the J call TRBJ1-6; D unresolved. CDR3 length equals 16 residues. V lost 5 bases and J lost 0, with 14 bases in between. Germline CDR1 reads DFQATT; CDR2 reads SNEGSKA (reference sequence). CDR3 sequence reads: CSASQGLVSYNSPLHF. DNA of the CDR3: TGCAGTGCTTCCCAAGGGCTGGTCTCCTATAATTCACCCCTCCACTTT.

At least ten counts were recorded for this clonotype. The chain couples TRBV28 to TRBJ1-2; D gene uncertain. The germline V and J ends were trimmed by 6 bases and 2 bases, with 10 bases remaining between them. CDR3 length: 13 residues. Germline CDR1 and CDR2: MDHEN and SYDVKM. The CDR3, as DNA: TGTGCCAGCAGCCCTGCCCTGAACTATGGCTACACCTTC. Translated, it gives CASSPALNYGYTF.

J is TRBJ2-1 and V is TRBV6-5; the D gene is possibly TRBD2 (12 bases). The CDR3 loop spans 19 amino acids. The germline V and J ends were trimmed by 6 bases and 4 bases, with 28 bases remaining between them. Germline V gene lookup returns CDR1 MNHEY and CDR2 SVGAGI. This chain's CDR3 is CASSADRGLAGGPYNEQFF. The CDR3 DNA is TGTGCCAGCAGCGCGGACAGGGGGCTAGCGGGGGGGCCATACAATGAGCAGTTCTTC.

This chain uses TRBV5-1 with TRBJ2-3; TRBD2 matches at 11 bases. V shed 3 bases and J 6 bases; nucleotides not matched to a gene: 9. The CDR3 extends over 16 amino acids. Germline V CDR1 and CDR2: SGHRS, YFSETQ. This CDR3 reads CASSWIAGGPGDTQYF. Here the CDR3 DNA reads TGCGCCAGCAGCTGGATAGCGGGGGGGCCCGGGGATACGCAGTATTTT.

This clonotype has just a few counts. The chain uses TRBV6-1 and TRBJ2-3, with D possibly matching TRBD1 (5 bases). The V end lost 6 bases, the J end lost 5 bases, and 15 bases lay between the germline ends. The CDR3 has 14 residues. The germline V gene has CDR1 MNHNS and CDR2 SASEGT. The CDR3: CASSRLQGGDTQYF. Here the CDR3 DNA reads TGTGCCAGCAGCCGACTGCAGGGTGGAGATACGCAGTATTTT.

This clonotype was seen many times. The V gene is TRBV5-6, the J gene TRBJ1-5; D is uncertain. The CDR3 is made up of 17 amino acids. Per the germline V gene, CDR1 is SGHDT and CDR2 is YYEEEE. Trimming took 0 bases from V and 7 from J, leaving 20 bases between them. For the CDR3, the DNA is TGTGCCAGCAGCTTGGGCGACTTGGGATTTACGGGGCAGCCCCAGCATTTT. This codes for CASSLGDLGFTGQPQHF.

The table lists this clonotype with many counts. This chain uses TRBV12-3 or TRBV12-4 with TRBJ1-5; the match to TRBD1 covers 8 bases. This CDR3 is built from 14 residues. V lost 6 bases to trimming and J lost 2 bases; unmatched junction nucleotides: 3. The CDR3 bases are TGTGCCAGCAGACTACAGGGGGGCAATCAGCCCCAGCATTTT. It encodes CASRLQGGNQPQHF.

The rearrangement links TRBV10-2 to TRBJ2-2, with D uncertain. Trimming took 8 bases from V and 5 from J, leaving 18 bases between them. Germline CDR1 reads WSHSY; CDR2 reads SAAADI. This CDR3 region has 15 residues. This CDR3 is CASLTEWVRTGELFF. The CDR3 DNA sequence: TGCGCCAGCTTGACCGAGTGGGTTAGGACCGGGGAGCTGTTTTTT.

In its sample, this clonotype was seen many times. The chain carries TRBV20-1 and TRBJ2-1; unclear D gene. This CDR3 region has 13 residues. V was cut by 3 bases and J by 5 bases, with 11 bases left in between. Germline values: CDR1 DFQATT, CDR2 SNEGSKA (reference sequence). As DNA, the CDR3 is TGCAGTGCTAGGGATAGGGTACACAATGAGCAGTTCTTC. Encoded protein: CSARDRVHNEQFF.

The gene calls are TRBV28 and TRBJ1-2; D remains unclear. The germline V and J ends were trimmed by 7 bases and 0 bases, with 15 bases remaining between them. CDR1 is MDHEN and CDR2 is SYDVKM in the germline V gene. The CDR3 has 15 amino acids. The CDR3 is CASTWLLTANYGYTF. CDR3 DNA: TGTGCCAGCACGTGGCTACTTACAGCTAACTATGGCTACACCTTC.

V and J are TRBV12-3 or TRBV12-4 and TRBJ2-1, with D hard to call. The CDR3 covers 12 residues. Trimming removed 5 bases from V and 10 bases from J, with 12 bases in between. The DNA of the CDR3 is TGTGCCAGCAGTCCCTGGACGAGGGAGCAGTTCTTC. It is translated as CASSPWTREQFF.

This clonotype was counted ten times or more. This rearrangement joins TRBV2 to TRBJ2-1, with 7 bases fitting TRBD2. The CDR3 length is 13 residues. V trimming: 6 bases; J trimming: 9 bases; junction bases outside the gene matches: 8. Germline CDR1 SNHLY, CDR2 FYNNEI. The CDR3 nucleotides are TGTGCCAGCAGAATGCCCACTAGCGTTGAGCAGTTCTTC. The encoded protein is CASRMPTSVEQFF.

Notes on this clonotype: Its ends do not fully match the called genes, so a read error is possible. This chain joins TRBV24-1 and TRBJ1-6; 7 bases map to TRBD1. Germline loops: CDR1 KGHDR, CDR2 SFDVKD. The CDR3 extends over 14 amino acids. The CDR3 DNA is TGTGTCACCAGAGGGACAGAGAATAATTCACCCCTCCACTTT. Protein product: CVTRGTENNSPLHF.

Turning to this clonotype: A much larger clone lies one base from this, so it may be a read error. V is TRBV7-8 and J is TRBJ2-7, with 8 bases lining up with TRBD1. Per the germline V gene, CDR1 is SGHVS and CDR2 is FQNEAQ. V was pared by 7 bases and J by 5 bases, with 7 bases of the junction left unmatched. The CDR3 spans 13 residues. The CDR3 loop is CASNPGGGHEQYF. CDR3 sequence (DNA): TGTGCCAGCAACCCAGGGGGCGGCCACGAGCAGTACTTC.

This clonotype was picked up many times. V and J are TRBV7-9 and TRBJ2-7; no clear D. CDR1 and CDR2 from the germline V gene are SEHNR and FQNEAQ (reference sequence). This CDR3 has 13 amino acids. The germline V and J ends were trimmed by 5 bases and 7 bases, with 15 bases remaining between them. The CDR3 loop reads CASSVPETKEQYF. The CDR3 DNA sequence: TGTGCCAGCAGCGTACCCGAGACCAAAGAGCAGTACTTC. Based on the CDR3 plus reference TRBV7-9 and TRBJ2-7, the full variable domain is DTGVSQNPRHKITKRGQNVTFRCDPISEHNRLYWYRQTLGQGPEFLTYFQNEAQLEKSRLLSDRFSAERPKGSFSTLEIQRTEQGDSAMYLCASSVPETKEQYFGPGTRLTVT.

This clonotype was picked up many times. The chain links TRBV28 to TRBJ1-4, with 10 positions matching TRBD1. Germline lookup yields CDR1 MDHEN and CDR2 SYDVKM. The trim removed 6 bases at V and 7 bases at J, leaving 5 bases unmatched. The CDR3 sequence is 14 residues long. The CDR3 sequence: CASSTGTGVEKLFF. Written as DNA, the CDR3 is TGTGCCAGCAGCACCGGGACAGGGGTTGAAAAACTGTTTTTT.

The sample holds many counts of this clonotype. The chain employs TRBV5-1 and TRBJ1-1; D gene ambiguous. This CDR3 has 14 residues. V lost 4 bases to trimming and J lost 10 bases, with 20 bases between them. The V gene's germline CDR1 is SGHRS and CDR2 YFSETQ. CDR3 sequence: CASSLQSETKRAFF. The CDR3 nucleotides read TGCGCCAGCAGCCTACAGAGCGAGACCAAGAGAGCTTTCTTT.

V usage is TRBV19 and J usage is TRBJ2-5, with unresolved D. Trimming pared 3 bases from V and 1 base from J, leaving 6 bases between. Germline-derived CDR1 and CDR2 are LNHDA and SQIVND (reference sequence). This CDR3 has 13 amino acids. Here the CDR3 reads CASSITSQETQYF. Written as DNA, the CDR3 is TGTGCCAGTAGTATTACCTCCCAAGAGACCCAGTACTTC.

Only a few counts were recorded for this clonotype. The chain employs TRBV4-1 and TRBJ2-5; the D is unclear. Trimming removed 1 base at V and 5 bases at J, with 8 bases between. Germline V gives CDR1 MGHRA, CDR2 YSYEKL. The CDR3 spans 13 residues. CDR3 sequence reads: CASSQASGETQYF. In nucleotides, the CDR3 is TGCGCCAGCAGCCAAGCGTCTGGTGAGACCCAGTACTTC.

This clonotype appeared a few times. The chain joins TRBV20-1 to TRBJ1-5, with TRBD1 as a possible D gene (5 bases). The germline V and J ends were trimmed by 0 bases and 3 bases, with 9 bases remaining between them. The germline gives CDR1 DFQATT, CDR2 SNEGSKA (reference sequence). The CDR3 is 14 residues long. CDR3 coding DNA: TGCAGTGCTAGAGATAGGGGAGTCAATCAGCCCCAGCATTTT. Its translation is CSARDRGVNQPQHF.

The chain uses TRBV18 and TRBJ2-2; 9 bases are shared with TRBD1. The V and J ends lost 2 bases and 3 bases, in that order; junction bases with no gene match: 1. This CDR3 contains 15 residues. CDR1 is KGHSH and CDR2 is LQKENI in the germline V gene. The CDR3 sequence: CASSPRTGDTGELFF. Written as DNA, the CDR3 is TGTGCCAGCTCACCAAGGACAGGGGACACCGGGGAGCTGTTTTTT.